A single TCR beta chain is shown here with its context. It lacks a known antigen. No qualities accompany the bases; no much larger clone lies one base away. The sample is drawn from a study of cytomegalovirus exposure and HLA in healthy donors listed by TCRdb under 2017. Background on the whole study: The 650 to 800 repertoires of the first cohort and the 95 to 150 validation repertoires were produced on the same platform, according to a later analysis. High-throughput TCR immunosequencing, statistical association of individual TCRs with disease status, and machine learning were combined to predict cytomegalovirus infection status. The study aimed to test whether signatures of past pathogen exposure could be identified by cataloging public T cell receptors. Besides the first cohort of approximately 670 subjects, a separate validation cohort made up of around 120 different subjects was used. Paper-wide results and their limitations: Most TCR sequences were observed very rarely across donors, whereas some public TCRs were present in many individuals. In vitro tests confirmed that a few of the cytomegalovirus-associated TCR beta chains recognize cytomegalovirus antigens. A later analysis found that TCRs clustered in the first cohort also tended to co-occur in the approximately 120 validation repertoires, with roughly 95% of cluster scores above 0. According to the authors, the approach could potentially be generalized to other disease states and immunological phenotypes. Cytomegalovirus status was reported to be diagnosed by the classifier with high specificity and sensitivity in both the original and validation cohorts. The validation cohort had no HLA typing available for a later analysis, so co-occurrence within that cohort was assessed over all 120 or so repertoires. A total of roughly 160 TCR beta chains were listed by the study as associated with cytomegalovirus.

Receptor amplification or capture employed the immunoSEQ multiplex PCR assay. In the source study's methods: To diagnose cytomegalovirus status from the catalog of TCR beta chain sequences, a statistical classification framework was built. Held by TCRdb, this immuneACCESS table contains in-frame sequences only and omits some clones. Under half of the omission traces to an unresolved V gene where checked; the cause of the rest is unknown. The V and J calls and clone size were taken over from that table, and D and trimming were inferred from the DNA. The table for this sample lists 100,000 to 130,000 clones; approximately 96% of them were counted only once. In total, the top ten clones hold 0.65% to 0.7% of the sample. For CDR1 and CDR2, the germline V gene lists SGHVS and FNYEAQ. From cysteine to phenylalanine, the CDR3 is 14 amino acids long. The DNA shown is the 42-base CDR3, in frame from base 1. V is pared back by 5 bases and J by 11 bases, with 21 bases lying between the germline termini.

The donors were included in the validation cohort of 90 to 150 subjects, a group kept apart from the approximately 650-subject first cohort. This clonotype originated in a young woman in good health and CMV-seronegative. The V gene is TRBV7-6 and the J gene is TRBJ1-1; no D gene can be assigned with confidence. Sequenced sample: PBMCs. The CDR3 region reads CASSAKGKHGEAFF. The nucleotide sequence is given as TGTGCCAGCAGCGCTAAGGGAAAACACGGGGAGGCTTTCTTT.